Presented here are 10 T cell receptor beta chains from one specimen sequenced in a study of blood T cell repertoires in COVID-19. Here immunoSEQ multiplex PCR was the method, and the copy in TCRdb shows in-frame clones only, minus some. The sample contains 100,000 to 150,000 clones, around 89% of which appear only once. The sample taken for sequencing was peripheral blood. The receptor set was obtained from a man aged 65 to 79 with active or convalescent COVID-19.

The rearrangement links TRBV28 to TRBJ2-3, with 7 bases identical to TRBD2. The CDR3 length is 15 residues. V shed 7 bases, J shed 2 bases, and the junction held 9 bases outside the gene matches. Germline lookup yields CDR1 MDHEN and CDR2 SYDVKM. The DNA of the CDR3 is TGTGCCAGCACCTCTCCGCGGGAGTCCACAGATACGCAGTATTTT. Translated, it gives CASTSPRESTDTQYF. The variable domain in full, with the rest retrieved from reference TRBV28 and TRBJ2-3, is DVKVTQSSRYLVKRTGEKVFLECVQDMDHENMFWYRQDPGLGLRLIYFSYDVKMKEKGDIPEGYSVSREKKERFSLILESASTNQTSMYLCASTSPRESTDTQYFGPGTRLTVL.

DNA for the CDR3: TGTGCCAGCAGCTCCGCGGGCTACAATGAGCAGTTCTTC. Encoded protein: CASSSAGYNEQFF. The rearrangement uses TRBV11-3 and TRBJ2-1; TRBD2 is a possible D gene (5 bases). The CDR3 totals 13 residues. V lost 4 bases, J lost 3 bases, and 7 bases lay in between. Germline V lookup: CDR1 SGHNT, CDR2 YENEEA.

J is TRBJ1-1 and V is TRBV24-1; 9 nucleotides line up with TRBD1. CDR1 and CDR2 from the germline V gene are KGHDR and SFDVKD. The CDR3 totals 15 residues. With 4 bases clipped from V and 2 bases from J, the junction kept 4 bases outside the gene matches. The CDR3 spells CATSEATGGNTEAFF. As DNA, the CDR3 is TGTGCCACCAGTGAGGCGACAGGGGGAAACACTGAAGCTTTCTTT.

The V and J genes are TRBV7-9 and TRBJ2-7; no clear D. This CDR3 region has 11 residues. Trimming took 5 bases from V and 3 from J, leaving 5 bases between them. CDR1 is SEHNR and CDR2 is FQNEAQ in the germline V gene (reference sequence). This chain's CDR3 is CASSPNYEQYF. In DNA, the CDR3 is TGTGCCAGCAGCCCCAACTACGAGCAGTACTTC.

The chain carries TRBV5-1 and TRBJ2-3; weak D call: TRBD2 (6 bases). This CDR3 is built from 15 residues. V gave up 0 bases and J gave up 3 bases, with 11 bases separating them. Germline V gene sequence: CDR1 SGHRS, CDR2 YFSETQ. The CDR3 sequence: CASSLGLGETDTQYF. The CDR3 DNA is TGCGCCAGCAGCTTGGGACTAGGAGAGACAGATACGCAGTATTTT.

The chain joins TRBV2 to TRBJ1-2; no reliable D call. Trimming stripped 4 bases from V and 3 bases from J, with 12 bases between. The CDR3 totals 14 residues. Per germline, CDR1 SNHLY and CDR2 FYNNEI. The CDR3 sequence: CASSGIGSHYGYTF. CDR3 DNA: TGTGCCAGCAGTGGGATAGGGAGCCACTATGGCTACACCTTC. Filled out from reference TRBV2 and TRBJ1-2, the complete variable domain reads EPEVTQTPSHQVTQMGQEVILRCVPISNHLYFYWYRQILGQKVEFLVSFYNNEISEKSEIFDDQFSVERPDGSNFTLKIRSTKLEDSAMYFCASSGIGSHYGYTFGSGTRLTVV.

This clone was counted only a few times. The J gene is TRBJ2-1, the V gene TRBV27, with 11 bases fitting TRBD1. Germline V CDR1 and CDR2: MNHEY, SMNVEV (reference sequence). J gave up 3 bases and V 4 bases, and 2 bases lay outside the gene matches. The CDR3 spans 15 residues. The CDR3: CASSSGTGGYNEQFF. For the CDR3, the DNA is TGTGCCAGCAGTTCCGGGACAGGGGGCTACAATGAGCAGTTCTTC.

This chain joins TRBV19 and TRBJ1-5, with D unclear. The CDR3 runs 14 residues. V lost 2 bases, J lost 4 bases, and 9 bases lay in between. Germline V gene sequence: CDR1 LNHDA, CDR2 SQIVND (reference sequence). The CDR3: CASSITAGNQPQHF. CDR3 in DNA: TGTGCCAGTAGTATAACCGCGGGTAATCAGCCCCAGCATTTT. The entire variable domain, with the rest obtained from reference TRBV19 and TRBJ1-5, is as follows: DGGITQSPKYLFRKEGQNVTLSCEQNLNHDAMYWYRQDPGQGLRLIYYSQIVNDFQKGDIAEGYSVSREKKESFPLTVTSAQKNPTAFYLCASSITAGNQPQHFGDGTRLSIL.

This chain joins TRBV21-1 and TRBJ1-6; the table calls TRBD1, which could not be checked here. TRBV21-1 corresponds to a pseudogene. The CDR3 is 14 amino acids. The CDR3 DNA is TGTGCCAGCAGCAACCGGGACAGTCGATCACCCCTCCACTTT. It codes for CASSNRDSRSPLHF.

The chain joins TRBV28 to TRBJ2-7; tentatively, D is TRBD1 (7 bases). The CDR3 is made up of 14 amino acids. Germline CDR1 is MDHEN and CDR2 is SYDVKM. The V end lost 6 bases, the J end lost 5 bases, and 17 bases lay between the germline ends. The CDR3 DNA reads TGTGCCAGCAGACCGCAGGGGGGTCGGAACGAGCAGTACTTC. Its translation is CASRPQGGRNEQYF.